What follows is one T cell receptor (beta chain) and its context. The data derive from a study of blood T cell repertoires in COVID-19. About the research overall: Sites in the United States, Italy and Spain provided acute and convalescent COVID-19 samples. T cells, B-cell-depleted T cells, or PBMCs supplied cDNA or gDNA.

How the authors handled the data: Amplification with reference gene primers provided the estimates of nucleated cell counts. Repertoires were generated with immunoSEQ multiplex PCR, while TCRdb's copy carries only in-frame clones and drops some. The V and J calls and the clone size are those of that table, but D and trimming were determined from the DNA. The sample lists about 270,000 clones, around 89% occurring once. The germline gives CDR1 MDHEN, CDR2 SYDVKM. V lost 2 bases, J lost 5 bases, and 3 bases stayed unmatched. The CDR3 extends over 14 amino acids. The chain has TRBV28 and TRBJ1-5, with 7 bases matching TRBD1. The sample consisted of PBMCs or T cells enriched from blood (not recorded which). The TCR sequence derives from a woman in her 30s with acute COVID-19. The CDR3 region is CASSLVRGDQPQHF. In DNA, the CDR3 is TGTGCCAGCAGTTTAGTCAGGGGGGATCAGCCCCAGCATTTT.